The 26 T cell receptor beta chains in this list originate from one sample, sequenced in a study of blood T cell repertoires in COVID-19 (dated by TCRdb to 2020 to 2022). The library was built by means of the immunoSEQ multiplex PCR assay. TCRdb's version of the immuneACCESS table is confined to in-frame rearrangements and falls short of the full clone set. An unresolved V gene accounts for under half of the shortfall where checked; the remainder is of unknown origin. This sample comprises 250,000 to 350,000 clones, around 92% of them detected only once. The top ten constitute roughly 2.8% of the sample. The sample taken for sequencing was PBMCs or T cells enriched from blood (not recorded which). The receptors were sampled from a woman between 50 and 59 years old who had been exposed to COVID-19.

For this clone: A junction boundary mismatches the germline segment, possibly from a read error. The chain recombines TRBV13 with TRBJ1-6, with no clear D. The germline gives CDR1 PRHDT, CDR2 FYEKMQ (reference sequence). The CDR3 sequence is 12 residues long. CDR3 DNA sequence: TGTGCCAGCAGCTTAGGCCTAAGCCGAGTTTACTTT. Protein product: CASSLGLSRVYF.

This CDR3 is CASSQQQNNSPLHF. The CDR3 nucleotides read TGTGCCAGCAGCCAACAACAGAATAATTCACCCCTCCACTTT. V is TRBV3-1 (or the pseudogene TRBV3-2) and J is TRBJ1-6; no clear D gene. CDR3 length equals 14 residues. V lost 2 bases to trimming and J lost 5 bases, with 7 bases between them. Germline V gene lookup returns CDR1 LGHDT and CDR2 YNNKEL (reference sequence).

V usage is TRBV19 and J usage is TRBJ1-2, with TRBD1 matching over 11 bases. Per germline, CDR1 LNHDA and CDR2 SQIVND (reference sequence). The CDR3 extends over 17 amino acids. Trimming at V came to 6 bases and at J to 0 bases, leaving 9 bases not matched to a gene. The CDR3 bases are TGTGCCAGTAGGGCCGGGACAGGGGGGCTCCCTAACTATGGCTACACCTTC. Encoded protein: CASRAGTGGLPNYGYTF.

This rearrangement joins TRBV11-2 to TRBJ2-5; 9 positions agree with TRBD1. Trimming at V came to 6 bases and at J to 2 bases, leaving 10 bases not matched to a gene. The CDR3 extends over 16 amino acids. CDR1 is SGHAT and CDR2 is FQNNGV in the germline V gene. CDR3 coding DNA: TGTGCCAGCAGGTCCCGGGACAGGGACTTTCAAGAGACCCAGTACTTC. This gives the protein CASRSRDRDFQETQYF.

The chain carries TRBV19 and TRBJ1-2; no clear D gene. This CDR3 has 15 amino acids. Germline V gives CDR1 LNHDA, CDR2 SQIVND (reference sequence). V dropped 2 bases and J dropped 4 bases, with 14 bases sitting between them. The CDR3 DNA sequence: TGTGCCAGTAGTATAAATAATCCAGGTTCCTATGGCTACACCTTC. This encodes CASSINNPGSYGYTF.

CDR3: CSVDSTGLDNTEAFF. Here the CDR3 DNA reads TGCAGCGTTGATAGCACAGGGCTCGATAACACTGAAGCTTTCTTT. V is TRBV29-1 and J is TRBJ1-1, with a possible D match to TRBD1 (6 bases). Per the germline V gene, CDR1 is SQVTM and CDR2 is ANQGSEA. V shed 3 bases and J shed 2 bases, with 16 bases lying between them. CDR3 length equals 15 residues. Drawing the rest from reference TRBV29-1 and TRBJ1-1, the complete variable domain is SAVISQKPSRDICQRGTSLTIQCQVDSQVTMMFWYRQQPGQSLTLIATANQGSEATYESGFVIDKFPISRPNLTFSTLTVSNMSPEDSSIYLCSVDSTGLDNTEAFFGQGTRLTVV.

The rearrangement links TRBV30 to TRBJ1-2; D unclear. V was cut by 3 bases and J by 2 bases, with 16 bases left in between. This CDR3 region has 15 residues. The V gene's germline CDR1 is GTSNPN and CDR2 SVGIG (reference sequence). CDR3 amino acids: CAWSWSPNPNYGYTF. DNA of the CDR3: TGTGCCTGGAGCTGGTCCCCTAATCCCAACTATGGCTACACCTTC. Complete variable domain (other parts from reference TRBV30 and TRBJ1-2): SQTIHQWPATLVQPVGSPLSLECTVEGTSNPNLYWYRQAAGRGLQLLFYSVGIGQISSEVPQNLSASRPQDRQFILSSKKLLLSDSGFYLCAWSWSPNPNYGYTFGSGTRLTVV.

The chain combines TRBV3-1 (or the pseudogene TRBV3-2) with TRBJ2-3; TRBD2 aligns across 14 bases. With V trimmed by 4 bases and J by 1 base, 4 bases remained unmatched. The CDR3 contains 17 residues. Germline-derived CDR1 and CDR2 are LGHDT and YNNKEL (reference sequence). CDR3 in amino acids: CASSPRLAGGGTDTQYF. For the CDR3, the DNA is TGTGCCAGCAGCCCCCGACTAGCGGGGGGGGGCACAGATACGCAGTATTTT.

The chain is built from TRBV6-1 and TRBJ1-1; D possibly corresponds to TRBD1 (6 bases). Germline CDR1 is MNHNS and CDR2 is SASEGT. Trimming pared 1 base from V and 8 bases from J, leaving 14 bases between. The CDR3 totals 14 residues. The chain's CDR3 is CASSEVGAPTEAFF. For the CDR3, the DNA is TGTGCCAGCAGTGAAGTGGGGGCACCAACCGAAGCTTTCTTT.

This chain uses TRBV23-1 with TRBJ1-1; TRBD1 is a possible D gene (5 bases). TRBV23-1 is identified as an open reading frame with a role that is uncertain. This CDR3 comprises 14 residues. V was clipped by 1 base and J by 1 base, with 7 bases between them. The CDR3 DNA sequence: TGCGCCAGCAGTCAATGGACAAAGAACACTGAAGCTTTCTTT. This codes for CASSQWTKNTEAFF.

CDR3 DNA sequence: TGTGCCAGCAGTGAACAGGATACATACTCTGGGGCCAACGTCCTGACTTTC. Its translation is CASSEQDTYSGANVLTF. The chain couples TRBV2 to TRBJ2-6; D is ambiguous. Germline V lookup: CDR1 SNHLY, CDR2 FYNNEI. The ends were cut back, 2 bases at V and 0 bases at J, with 11 bases in the middle. The CDR3 runs to 17 residues.

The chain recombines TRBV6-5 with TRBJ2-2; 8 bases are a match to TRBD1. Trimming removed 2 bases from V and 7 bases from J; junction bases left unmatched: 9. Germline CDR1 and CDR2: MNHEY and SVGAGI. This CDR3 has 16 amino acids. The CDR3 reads CASSYKGQGWIGELFF. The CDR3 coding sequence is TGTGCCAGCAGTTACAAAGGACAGGGTTGGATCGGGGAGCTGTTTTTT.

The DNA for the CDR3 is TGTGCCAGCAGCCAGGGGCAGGGGAGCACAGATACGCAGTATTTT. Protein sequence: CASSQGQGSTDTQYF. V is TRBV14 and J is TRBJ2-3; TRBD1 is a possible D gene (6 bases). The CDR3 consists of 15 residues. Per germline, CDR1 SGHDN and CDR2 FVKESK. The germline V and J ends were trimmed by 3 bases and 0 bases, with 10 bases remaining between them. The full variable domain, completed using reference TRBV14 and TRBJ2-3, is EAGVTQFPSHSVIEKGQTVTLRCDPISGHDNLYWYRRVMGKEIKFLLHFVKESKQDESGMPNNRFLAERTGGTYSTLKVQPAELEDSGVYFCASSQGQGSTDTQYFGPGTRLTVL.

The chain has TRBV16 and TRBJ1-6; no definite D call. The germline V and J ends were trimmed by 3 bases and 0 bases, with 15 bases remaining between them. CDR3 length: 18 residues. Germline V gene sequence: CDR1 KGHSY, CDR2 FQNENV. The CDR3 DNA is TGTGCCAGCAGCCAGTCCCGTAGCCAAATCTCCTATAATTCACCCCTCCACTTT. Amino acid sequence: CASSQSRSQISYNSPLHF.

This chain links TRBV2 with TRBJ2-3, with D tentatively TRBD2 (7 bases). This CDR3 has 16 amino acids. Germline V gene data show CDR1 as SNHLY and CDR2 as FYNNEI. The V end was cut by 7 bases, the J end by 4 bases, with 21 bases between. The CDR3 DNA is TGTGCCAGCACCATTAGGGGGGGCTTTAGGGCAGATACGCAGTATTTT. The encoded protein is CASTIRGGFRADTQYF.

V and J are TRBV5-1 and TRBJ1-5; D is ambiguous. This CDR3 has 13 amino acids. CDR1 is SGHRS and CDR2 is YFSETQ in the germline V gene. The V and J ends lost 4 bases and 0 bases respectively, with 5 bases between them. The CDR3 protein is CASSIDSNQPQHF. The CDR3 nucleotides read TGCGCCAGCAGCATAGATAGCAATCAGCCCCAGCATTTT.

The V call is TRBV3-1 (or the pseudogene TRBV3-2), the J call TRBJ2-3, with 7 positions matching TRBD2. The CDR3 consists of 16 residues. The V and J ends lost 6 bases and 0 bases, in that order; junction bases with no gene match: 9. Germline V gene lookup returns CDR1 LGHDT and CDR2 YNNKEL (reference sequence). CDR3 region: CASSYAGDTSTDTQYF. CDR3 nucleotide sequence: TGTGCCAGCAGTTACGCGGGAGACACTAGCACAGATACGCAGTATTTT.

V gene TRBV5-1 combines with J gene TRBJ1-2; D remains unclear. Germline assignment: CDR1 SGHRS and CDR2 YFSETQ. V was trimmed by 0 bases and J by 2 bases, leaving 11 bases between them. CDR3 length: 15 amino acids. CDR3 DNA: TGCGCCAGCAGCTTGGATCCAGGCCCCAACTATGGCTACACCTTC. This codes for CASSLDPGPNYGYTF.

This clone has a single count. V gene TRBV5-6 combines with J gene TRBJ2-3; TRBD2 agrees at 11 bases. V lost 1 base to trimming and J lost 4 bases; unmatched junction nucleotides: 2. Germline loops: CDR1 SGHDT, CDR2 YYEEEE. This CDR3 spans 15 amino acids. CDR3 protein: CASSLTSGGSDTQYF. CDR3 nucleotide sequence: TGTGCCAGCAGCTTGACTAGCGGGGGTTCAGATACGCAGTATTTT.

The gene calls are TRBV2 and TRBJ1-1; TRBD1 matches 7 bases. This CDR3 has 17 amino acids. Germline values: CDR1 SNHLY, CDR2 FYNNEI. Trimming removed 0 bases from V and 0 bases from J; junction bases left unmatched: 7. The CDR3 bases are TGTGCCAGCAGTGAAGCGCTAGCGGGACAGATGAACACTGAAGCTTTCTTT. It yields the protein CASSEALAGQMNTEAFF.

CDR3 DNA sequence: TGTGCCAGCAGCCGGGACAGGTATGAAGCTTTCTTT. It yields the protein CASSRDRYEAFF. This chain uses TRBV7-9 with TRBJ1-1; 8 bases map to TRBD1. CDR1 is SEHNR, CDR2 FQNEAQ, per germline (reference sequence). The CDR3 sequence is 12 residues long. The J segment lost 7 bases and the V segment lost 5 bases, leaving 3 bases of the junction unmatched.

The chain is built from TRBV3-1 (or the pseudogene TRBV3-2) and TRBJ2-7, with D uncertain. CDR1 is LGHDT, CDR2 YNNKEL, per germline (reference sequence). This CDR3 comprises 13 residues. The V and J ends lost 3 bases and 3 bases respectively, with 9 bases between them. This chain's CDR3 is CASSQGLYYEQYF. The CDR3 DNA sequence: TGTGCCAGCAGCCAGGGCCTTTACTACGAGCAGTACTTC.

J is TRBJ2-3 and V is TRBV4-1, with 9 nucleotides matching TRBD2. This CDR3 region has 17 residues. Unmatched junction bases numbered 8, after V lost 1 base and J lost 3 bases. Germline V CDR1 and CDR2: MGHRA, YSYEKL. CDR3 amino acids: CASSQVRGGAKTDTQYF. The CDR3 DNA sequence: TGCGCCAGCAGCCAAGTTCGCGGGGGGGCCAAAACAGATACGCAGTATTTT.

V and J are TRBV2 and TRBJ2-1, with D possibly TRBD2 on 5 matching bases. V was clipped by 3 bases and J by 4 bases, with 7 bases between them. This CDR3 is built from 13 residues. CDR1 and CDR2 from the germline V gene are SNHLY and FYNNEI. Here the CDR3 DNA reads TGTGCCAGCAGTGATGCGGGTTACAATGAGCAGTTCTTC. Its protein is CASSDAGYNEQFF.

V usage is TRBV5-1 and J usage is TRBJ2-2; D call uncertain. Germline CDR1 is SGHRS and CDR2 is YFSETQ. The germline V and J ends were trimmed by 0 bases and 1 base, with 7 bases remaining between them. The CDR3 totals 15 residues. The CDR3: CASSLEAENTGELFF. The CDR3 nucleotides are TGCGCCAGCAGCTTGGAGGCGGAGAACACCGGGGAGCTGTTTTTT. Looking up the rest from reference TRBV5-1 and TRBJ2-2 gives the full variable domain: KAGVTQTPRYLIKTRGQQVTLSCSPISGHRSVSWYQQTPGQGLQFLFEYFSETQRNKGNFPGRFSGRQFSNSRSEMNVSTLELGDSALYLCASSLEAENTGELFFGEGSRLTVL.

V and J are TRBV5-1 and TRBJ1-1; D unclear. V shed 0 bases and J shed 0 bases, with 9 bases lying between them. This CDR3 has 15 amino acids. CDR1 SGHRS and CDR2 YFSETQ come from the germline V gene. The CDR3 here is CASSLVSLMNTEAFF. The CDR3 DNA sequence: TGCGCCAGCAGCTTGGTTAGCCTGATGAACACTGAAGCTTTCTTT.